This TCR beta chain was identified during a study of a mutant IDH1 vaccine in newly diagnosed glioma. Study context: The therapy given earlier, which was standard therapy, consisted of radiotherapy, temozolomide, or both, and most of the patients received both.

The trim removed 2 bases at V and 2 bases at J, leaving 6 bases unmatched. CDR3 length: 16 residues. Germline CDR1 SGHVS, CDR2 FQNEAQ. The method was immunoSEQ multiplex PCR; TCRdb's version includes in-frame clones alone and lacks a portion of them. Of some 61,000 clones in the sample, approximately 84% were seen once. Concerning this clone itself: Its antigen is not known.

The time point: week 35, safety follow-up. Every vaccine dose comprised 300 ug of mutant IDH1 20-mer peptide plus topical imiquimod. Patients in the study were vaccinated eight times, receiving shots in weeks 1, 3, 5, 7, 11, 15, 19 and 23. The TCR originated in a man younger than 30 with glioma. Sequenced here: PBMCs, sampled from a glioma patient whose treatment included an IDH1 peptide vaccine. V gene TRBV7-8 combines with J gene TRBJ2-3; 8 bases fit TRBD2. For the CDR3, the DNA is TGTGCCAGCAGCTTATCTAGCGGGCACCCCACAGATACGCAGTATTTT. It specifies CASSLSSGHPTDTQYF.